The clone carrying this T cell receptor (beta chain) came up a few times. It was 5'RACE with constant-segment primers that produced the TCR alpha and TCR beta cDNA libraries, which carried sample barcodes and UMIs. One entry per CDR3 protein results from TCRdb running MiXCR on the 5' RACE reads. The sample records about 250,000 distinct CDR3 sequences, about a sixth being singletons. The data belong to a study of T-cell memory formation after mild COVID-19. As for the study in general: Most TCR clusters belonged to a single donor.

Specimen: PBMCs or a T cell subset sorted from them (not recorded which). The receptor was derived from a man aged 18 to 29 who had mild COVID-19 (a few samples of this study predate the infection). Cell type and time point are not known.

The CDR3: CSVAGANVLTF. Here the CDR3 DNA reads TGCAGCGTTGCTGGGGCCAACGTCCTGACTTTC. The V gene is TRBV29-1, the J gene TRBJ2-6; D is ambiguous. The V gene's germline CDR1 is SQVTM and CDR2 ANQGSEA. The CDR3 consists of 11 residues. V was trimmed by 4 bases and J by 2 bases, leaving 0 bases between them.